The 15 T cell receptor beta chains below come from one sample, sequenced in a study of response to subunit inactivated influenza vaccine. Each CDR3 protein gets one entry after TCRdb re-called the RT-PCR reads with MiXCR. Found here are hundreds of thousands of distinct CDR3 sequences, 12% of them singletons; the top ten hold approximately 10%. The specimen comprised PBMCs from blood, sampled on the day of vaccination. Receptor source: a man between 45 and 60 years old who received an inactivated influenza vaccine.

The chain combines TRBV12-3 or TRBV12-4 with TRBJ1-6; D might be TRBD1 (5 bases). Trimming removed 5 bases at V and 11 bases at J, with 16 bases between. The CDR3 sequence is 14 residues long. This chain's CDR3 is CASSPRPEGPPLHF. DNA for the CDR3: TGTGCCAGCAGTCCCCGGCCCGAGGGGCCACCCCTCCACTTT.

This clonotype appeared many times. The chain has TRBV19 and TRBJ2-7; TRBD2 is a possible D gene (5 bases). Germline values: CDR1 LNHDA, CDR2 SQIVND (reference sequence). The V end was cut by 5 bases, the J end by 5 bases, with 16 bases between. This CDR3 is built from 14 residues. CDR3 amino acids: CASSVRTFLDEQYF. CDR3 coding DNA: TGTGCCAGTAGTGTACGGACTTTCTTGGACGAGCAGTACTTC.

This clonotype was observed a few times. V is TRBV2 and J is TRBJ2-2; 11 bases line up with TRBD1. J was trimmed by 1 base and V by 5 bases; bases with no gene match: 3. Germline CDR1 is SNHLY and CDR2 is FYNNEI. This CDR3 comprises 16 residues. As DNA, the CDR3 is TGTGCCAGCAGTAGAGGGACAGGGGGGAACACCGGGGAGCTGTTTTTT. This sequence encodes CASSRGTGGNTGELFF.

Points on this clonotype: A read error may explain this, as a much larger clone is one base away. The J gene is TRBJ2-2, the V gene TRBV18, with D perhaps TRBD1 or TRBD2 (5 bases each). CDR3 length equals 14 residues. V gave up 1 base and J gave up 2 bases, with 5 bases separating them. Per germline, CDR1 KGHSH and CDR2 LQKENI. For the CDR3, the DNA is TGTGCCAGCTCACCACGGGACAACACCGGGGAGCTGTTTTTT. Protein product: CASSPRDNTGELFF.

The V and J genes are TRBV5-1 and TRBJ2-2; 12 positions match TRBD1. Germline V gene lookup returns CDR1 SGHRS and CDR2 YFSETQ. V lost 4 bases, J lost 5 bases, and 12 bases stayed unmatched. The CDR3 runs to 18 residues. CDR3 sequence: CASSGTGTGGLGTGELFF. The DNA for the CDR3 is TGCGCCAGCAGCGGGACCGGGACAGGGGGCTTAGGAACCGGGGAGCTGTTTTTT.

There are many counts of this clonotype. The chain employs TRBV6-5 and TRBJ1-5, with D maybe TRBD1 (5 bases). Germline V gene lookup returns CDR1 MNHEY and CDR2 SVGAGI. This CDR3 contains 16 residues. Deletions cut 0 bases from V and 2 bases from J, with 11 bases between. CDR3 sequence: CASSYSQGGRNQPQHF. Here the CDR3 DNA reads TGTGCCAGCAGTTACTCGCAGGGAGGACGCAATCAGCCCCAGCATTTT.

This clonotype was seen a handful of times. The chain links TRBV4-3 to TRBJ2-4; weak D call: TRBD2 (7 bases). CDR1 and CDR2 from the germline V gene are LGHNA and YSLEER. Trimming shortened V by 0 bases and J by 3 bases, and 12 bases separated the two germline ends. The CDR3 totals 16 residues. The CDR3 DNA reads TGCGCCAGCAGCCAAGAGGGGGGGCAGGACAAAAACATTCAGTACTTC. Its translation: CASSQEGGQDKNIQYF.

This clonotype was detected ten times or more. The chain joins TRBV12-3 or TRBV12-4 to TRBJ1-5; D unclear. The CDR3 runs 15 residues. V lost 7 bases, J lost 6 bases, and 19 bases lay in between. The CDR3: CASTVNGVGIQPQHF. The CDR3 bases are TGTGCCAGCACCGTCAATGGGGTGGGGATTCAGCCCCAGCATTTT.

This clonotype showed up just a few times. The chain has TRBV18 and TRBJ2-7; D is unclear. Germline-derived CDR1 and CDR2 are KGHSH and LQKENI. V gave up 2 bases and J gave up 2 bases, with 10 bases separating them. This CDR3 region has 14 residues. In DNA form, the CDR3 reads TGTGCCAGCTCACCAGGGTGGCAGACCTACGAGCAGTACTTC. The encoded protein is CASSPGWQTYEQYF. The full variable domain, completed using reference TRBV18 and TRBJ2-7, is NAGVMQNPRHLVRRRGQEARLRCSPMKGHSHVYWYRQLPEEGLKFMVYLQKENIIDESGMPKERFSAEFPKEGPSILRIQQVVRGDSAAYFCASSPGWQTYEQYFGPGTRLTVT.

The chain combines TRBV7-9 with TRBJ1-1; D uncertain. CDR1 SEHNR and CDR2 FQNEAQ come from the germline V gene (reference sequence). The CDR3 has 12 residues. The V and J ends lost 2 bases and 6 bases respectively, with 7 bases between them. CDR3 DNA sequence: TGTGCCAGCAGCTTAAGTCTCGCTGAAGCTTTCTTT. Translated: CASSLSLAEAFF.

A few counts support this clonotype. The chain employs TRBV5-5 and TRBJ1-2; a possible D gene is TRBD1 (6 bases). The germline gives CDR1 SGHKS, CDR2 YYEKEE (reference sequence). The CDR3 has 15 residues. V gave up 2 bases and J gave up 8 bases, with 19 bases separating them. The CDR3 nucleotides are TGTGCCAGCAGCTTCGGGACACTCCGGTCGGAAGGCTACACCTTC. Protein sequence: CASSFGTLRSEGYTF.

This clonotype has at least ten counts. This chain links TRBV3-1 with TRBJ1-2; 8 nucleotides match TRBD1. The CDR3 is 13 amino acids. The V and J ends lost 6 bases and 6 bases, in that order; junction bases with no gene match: 6. CDR1 and CDR2 (germline): LGHDT, YNNKEL (reference sequence). Here the CDR3 reads CASRNRGSDGYTF. The CDR3 nucleotides read TGTGCCAGCAGGAACAGGGGGAGTGATGGCTACACCTTC.

The chain carries TRBV12-3 or TRBV12-4 and TRBJ2-5; TRBD1 matches at 10 bases. V shed 6 bases and J 5 bases; nucleotides not matched to a gene: 9. This CDR3 region has 15 residues. The CDR3 DNA follows: TGTGCCAGCAGCCGGGACAGGGGCTCGAGGGAGACCCAGTACTTC. This sequence encodes CASSRDRGSRETQYF.

This clonotype was observed a few times. The chain uses TRBV20-1 and TRBJ1-1; D is unclear. Germline CDR1 reads DFQATT; CDR2 reads SNEGSKA (reference sequence). This CDR3 spans 15 amino acids. V lost 0 bases and J lost 1, with 12 bases in between. CDR3 amino acids: CSARDPRHWNTEAFF. The CDR3 DNA is TGCAGTGCTAGAGATCCGAGACATTGGAACACTGAAGCTTTCTTT.

The table lists this clonotype with a few counts. The chain carries TRBV10-3 and TRBJ2-1; no firm D call. The CDR3 is 15 amino acids. From germline, CDR1 is ENHRY and CDR2 SYGVKD. V lost 6 bases and J lost 0, with 12 bases in between. CDR3 sequence reads: CAIRTDASSYNEQFF. The CDR3 nucleotides read TGTGCCATCAGGACGGACGCCAGCTCCTACAATGAGCAGTTCTTC.